Following are 8 T cell receptor beta chains from one sample sequenced in a study of control samples from healthy donors and cancer patients. Here immunoSEQ multiplex PCR was the method, and the copy in TCRdb shows in-frame clones only, minus some. Seen here are 150,000 or so clones, 70% to 90% observed once, and the top ten hold 1.5% to 2%. The sequenced material came from blood. All receptors come from a man aged 18 to 29 in good health.

The chain recombines TRBV9 with TRBJ2-5; tentative D call: TRBD1 (6 bases). Germline CDR1 reads SGDLS; CDR2 reads YYNGEE. The CDR3 has 13 amino acids. Between the trimmed V and J ends, which lost 4 bases and 3 bases, there was a span of 10 bases. CDR3 sequence reads: CASSLTGEETQYF. The CDR3 DNA reads as TGTGCCAGCAGCTTGACAGGAGAAGAGACCCAGTACTTC.

The J gene is TRBJ1-2, the V gene TRBV28, with no clear D. CDR3 length: 14 residues. The germline V and J ends were trimmed by 5 bases and 8 bases, with 18 bases remaining between them. Germline V gene data show CDR1 as MDHEN and CDR2 as SYDVKM. The DNA for the CDR3 is TGTGCCAGCAGTACCTCCGAGGGATTGGAAGGCTACACCTTC. Translated, it gives CASSTSEGLEGYTF.

V is TRBV9 and J is TRBJ2-2, with 12 bases identical to TRBD2. The trim removed 4 bases at V and 4 bases at J, leaving 8 bases unmatched. Germline V lookup: CDR1 SGDLS, CDR2 YYNGEE. CDR3 length equals 17 residues. CDR3 residues: CASSSVPSGGATGELFF. The DNA of the CDR3 is TGTGCCAGCAGCTCAGTGCCTAGCGGGGGGGCCACCGGGGAGCTGTTTTTT. The full variable domain, rest sourced from reference TRBV9 and TRBJ2-2, is DSGVTQTPKHLITATGQRVTLRCSPRSGDLSVYWYQQSLDQGLQFLIQYYNGEERAKGNILERFSAQQFPDLHSELNLSSLELGDSALYFCASSSVPSGGATGELFFGEGSRLTVL.

The chain has TRBV23-1 and TRBJ1-5; D is possibly TRBD1 (5 bases). TRBV23-1 is flagged as an ORF with uncertain function. The CDR3 is made up of 15 amino acids. Trimming removed 0 bases from V and 1 base from J, with 7 bases in between. CDR3 in DNA: TGCGCCAGCAGTCAATCGGGGGGAAGCAATCAGCCCCAGCATTTT. Translated: CASSQSGGSNQPQHF.

The chain employs TRBV5-1 and TRBJ2-3, with 8 bases identical to TRBD1. V dropped 4 bases and J dropped 5; count of bases not matched to a gene: 9. CDR3 length: 15 amino acids. CDR1 is SGHRS and CDR2 is YFSETQ in the germline V gene. CDR3 in DNA: TGCGCCAGCAGCATCCGGACAGGGATTGGAGATACGCAGTATTTT. Its protein is CASSIRTGIGDTQYF.

This clone appeared a single time. This chain connects TRBV2 to TRBJ1-3; D may be TRBD1 (5 bases). The CDR3 is 15 amino acids. Per the germline V gene, CDR1 is SNHLY and CDR2 is FYNNEI. The V and J ends lost 4 bases and 0 bases respectively, with 10 bases between them. The CDR3 loop is CASSGDGLSGNTIYF. The CDR3 coding sequence is TGTGCCAGCAGTGGGGACGGCCTCTCTGGAAACACCATATATTTT.

This chain connects TRBV5-1 to TRBJ2-2; 8 nucleotides align to TRBD1. The germline gives CDR1 SGHRS, CDR2 YFSETQ. This CDR3 has 15 residues. After removal of 0 bases from V and 4 bases from J, the junction contained 2 bases not matched to a gene. The CDR3 loop reads CASSLGQGSTGELFF. For the CDR3, the DNA is TGCGCCAGCAGCTTGGGACAGGGGAGCACCGGGGAGCTGTTTTTT.

J is TRBJ1-6 and V is TRBV6-5, with 7 bases aligning to TRBD1. The V gene end was trimmed by 10 bases and the J gene end by 9 bases; junction bases not matched to a gene: 15. The CDR3 covers 15 residues. Germline CDR1 is MNHEY and CDR2 is SVGAGI. CDR3 loop: CAIGVGTVSSSPLHF. DNA of the CDR3: TGTGCCATAGGGGTAGGGACAGTCTCTTCTTCACCCCTCCACTTT.